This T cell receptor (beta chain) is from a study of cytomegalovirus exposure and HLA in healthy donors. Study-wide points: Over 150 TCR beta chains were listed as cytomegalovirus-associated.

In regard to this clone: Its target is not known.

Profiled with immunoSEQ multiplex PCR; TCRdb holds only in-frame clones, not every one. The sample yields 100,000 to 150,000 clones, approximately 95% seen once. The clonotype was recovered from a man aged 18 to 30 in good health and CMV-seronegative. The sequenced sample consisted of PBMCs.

The CDR3, as DNA: TGCGCCAGCAGCTTGGACCAGGCCCCTAACTATGGCTACACCTTC. This encodes CASSLDQAPNYGYTF. The rearrangement links TRBV5-1 to TRBJ1-2; the D is unclear. The CDR3 has 15 amino acids. CDR1 and CDR2 from the germline V gene are SGHRS and YFSETQ. Trimming removed 0 bases at V and 0 bases at J, with 9 bases between.